One and the same sample provided the 26 T cell receptor beta chains below, sequenced in a study of T cell changes during pregnancy in multiple sclerosis. Libraries were prepared by immunoSEQ multiplex PCR; TCRdb keeps only in-frame clonotypes and omits some of them. The data show about 20,000 clones, 80% to 90% seen once. The input for sequencing was CD8+ T cells from peripheral blood mononuclear cells, taken after pregnancy. The receptor source for this set is a female donor in good health, enrolled as a control in a pregnancy study.

V is TRBV5-4 and J is TRBJ2-3; D might be TRBD2 (5 bases). Per germline, CDR1 SGHNT and CDR2 YYREEE (reference sequence). Trimming removed 5 bases from V and 2 bases from J, with 15 bases in between. The CDR3 is made up of 15 amino acids. This CDR3 is CASSSPDSTTDTQYF. CDR3 in DNA: TGTGCCAGCAGTTCCCCGGACTCTACCACAGATACGCAGTATTTT.

The gene calls are TRBV5-1 and TRBJ2-2; 8 bases are a match to TRBD1. The germline V gene has CDR1 SGHRS and CDR2 YFSETQ. The J segment lost 4 bases and the V segment lost 4 bases, leaving 9 bases of the junction unmatched. CDR3 length: 16 residues. CDR3 in amino acids: CASSTIDRGGTGELFF. CDR3 nucleotides: TGCGCCAGCAGCACCATCGACAGGGGCGGCACCGGGGAGCTGTTTTTT.

This clone has just a few counts. An end of the junction does not agree with germline; a read error may underlie this. V gene TRBV2 combines with J gene TRBJ2-5; TRBD2 aligns across 8 bases. This CDR3 has 15 residues. CDR1 and CDR2 from the germline V gene are SNHLY and FYNNEI. CDR3: CASNERGGRQETQYF. In DNA, the CDR3 is TGTGCCAGCAATGAACGGGGGGGCCGCCAAGAGACCCAGTACTTC.

A few counts support this clone. This chain joins TRBV6-6 and TRBJ1-1; weak D call: TRBD1 (5 bases). Germline V gene lookup returns CDR1 MNHNY and CDR2 SVGAGI (reference sequence). The CDR3 extends over 15 amino acids. V was clipped by 5 bases and J by 0 bases, with 13 bases between them. The CDR3 here is CASSHLKGLNTEAFF. The CDR3 nucleotides are TGTGCCAGCAGTCACCTGAAGGGGCTGAACACTGAAGCTTTCTTT.

The chain has TRBV7-6 and TRBJ2-3; 8 bases are shared with TRBD2. V lost 5 bases, J lost 2 bases, and 12 bases stayed unmatched. The germline V gene encodes CDR1 SGHVS and CDR2 FNYEAQ. There are 17 residues in the CDR3. As DNA, the CDR3 is TGTGCCAGCAGCCACCCTCCGACTAGCGCCGACACAGATACGCAGTATTTT. Its protein is CASSHPPTSADTDTQYF.

The table lists this clone with a count of one. The V and J genes are TRBV5-1 and TRBJ2-3, with 7 nucleotides matching TRBD2. The CDR3 spans 15 residues. V shed 4 bases and J 3 bases; nucleotides not matched to a gene: 8. CDR1 is SGHRS and CDR2 is YFSETQ in the germline V gene. CDR3 protein: CASSPSAGVTDTQYF. In DNA, the CDR3 is TGCGCCAGCAGCCCGTCCGCGGGAGTGACAGATACGCAGTATTTT.

This rearrangement joins TRBV6-1 to TRBJ2-3; D is ambiguous. Trimming cost V 4 bases and J 2 bases, with 10 bases left between them. The CDR3 is made up of 14 amino acids. Germline lookup yields CDR1 MNHNS and CDR2 SASEGT. CDR3 coding DNA: TGTGCCAGCAGTGGAATTCAGATCACAGATACGCAGTATTTT. Its protein is CASSGIQITDTQYF.

The CDR3 DNA reads as TGCGCCAGCAGCCAACTTAACACTGAAGCTTTCTTT. It codes for CASSQLNTEAFF. This chain uses TRBV4-1 with TRBJ1-1; D gene unclear. The ends were cut back, 2 bases at V and 2 bases at J, with 3 bases in the middle. The CDR3 is 12 amino acids. Looked up from germline, CDR1 is MGHRA and CDR2 is YSYEKL.

J is TRBJ2-7 and V is TRBV28, with TRBD2 matching over 7 bases. There are 14 residues in the CDR3. V gave up 6 bases and J gave up 0 bases; unmatched junction bases: 5. Germline V gene data show CDR1 as MDHEN and CDR2 as SYDVKM. The CDR3 sequence is CASRGTTSSYEQYF. DNA for the CDR3: TGTGCCAGCAGGGGGACTACAAGCTCCTACGAGCAGTACTTC.

The V and J genes are TRBV30 and TRBJ2-3; 15 bases map to TRBD2. This CDR3 comprises 19 residues. After removal of 3 bases from V and 4 bases from J, the junction contained 14 bases not matched to a gene. CDR1 is GTSNPN and CDR2 is SVGIG in the germline V gene (reference sequence). In DNA, the CDR3 is TGTGCCTGGAGCAAACGGACTAGCGGGAGGGCCCTGGGTGCAGATACGCAGTATTTT. Amino acids: CAWSKRTSGRALGADTQYF.

This chain connects TRBV9 to TRBJ2-7; 10 bases fit TRBD1. This CDR3 contains 16 residues. After removal of 0 bases from V and 3 bases from J, the junction contained 6 bases not matched to a gene. Germline loops: CDR1 SGDLS, CDR2 YYNGEE. This CDR3 reads CASSVDGTGVVYEQYF. The CDR3 nucleotides are TGTGCCAGCAGCGTAGACGGGACAGGGGTAGTCTACGAGCAGTACTTC.

This clone was seen a few times. CDR3 sequence (DNA): TGTGCCAGCAGCGTAGGGGACTCCGAAGCTTTCTTT. Its translation: CASSVGDSEAFF. The chain recombines TRBV9 with TRBJ1-1, with D maybe TRBD1 (5 bases). The CDR3 has 12 amino acids. Trimming took off 0 bases at V and 8 bases at J, with 8 bases between the two ends. CDR1 SGDLS and CDR2 YYNGEE come from the germline V gene. The complete variable domain, with remaining parts taken from reference TRBV9 and TRBJ1-1, reads DSGVTQTPKHLITATGQRVTLRCSPRSGDLSVYWYQQSLDQGLQFLIQYYNGEERAKGNILERFSAQQFPDLHSELNLSSLELGDSALYFCASSVGDSEAFFGQGTRLTVV.

The chain combines TRBV27 with TRBJ2-7, with D unclear. V was trimmed by 2 bases and J by 0 bases, leaving 11 bases between them. CDR3 length equals 15 residues. Germline V lookup: CDR1 MNHEY, CDR2 SMNVEV (reference sequence). CDR3 region: CASSLRAESSYEQYF. As DNA, the CDR3 is TGTGCCAGCAGTTTACGCGCGGAGAGCTCCTACGAGCAGTACTTC.

This clone was seen just once. J is TRBJ2-7 and V is TRBV5-6, with a possible D match to TRBD2 (5 bases). Germline CDR1 SGHDT, CDR2 YYEEEE. The CDR3 is made up of 16 amino acids. With 6 bases removed from V and 2 bases from J, the gap between germline ends came to 21 bases. The CDR3 region is CASTGFYGPRAYEQYF. The CDR3 nucleotides read TGTGCCAGCACCGGGTTTTATGGGCCGAGGGCCTACGAGCAGTACTTC.

This clone was counted a single time. The rearrangement joins TRBV10-1 to TRBJ2-2, with 12 bases that match TRBD2. Germline-derived CDR1 and CDR2 are WNHNN and SYGVQD (reference sequence). V was pared by 9 bases and J by 8 bases, with 13 bases of the junction left unmatched. CDR3 length: 16 amino acids. CDR3 sequence reads: CASPWGLAGRAGELFF. The CDR3 DNA sequence: TGCGCCAGTCCCTGGGGACTAGCGGGTCGAGCGGGGGAGCTGTTTTTT.

The genes are TRBV15 and TRBJ1-1; D possibly corresponds to TRBD1 (5 bases). The germline V gene encodes CDR1 LNHNV and CDR2 YYDKDF (reference sequence). The CDR3 length is 15 residues. Trimming removed 2 bases at V and 1 base at J, with 11 bases between. The CDR3 here is CATSRRGHGNTEAFF. DNA of the CDR3: TGTGCCACCAGCAGACGAGGACACGGGAACACTGAAGCTTTCTTT.

In its sample, this clone ranks as large (0.1 to 1%). This chain links TRBV7-2 with TRBJ1-5, with unresolved D. From germline, CDR1 is SGHTA and CDR2 FQGNSA. There are 13 residues in the CDR3. The V end was cut by 1 base, the J end by 6 bases, with 7 bases between. The CDR3 region is CASSLDGSQPQHF. The CDR3, as DNA: TGTGCCAGCAGCTTAGATGGCTCTCAGCCCCAGCATTTT.

The V gene is TRBV7-9, the J gene TRBJ2-7; 7 bases match TRBD2. Trimming at V came to 5 bases and at J to 2 bases, leaving 6 bases not matched to a gene. Germline lookup yields CDR1 SEHNR and CDR2 FQNEAQ (reference sequence). This CDR3 spans 14 amino acids. Here the CDR3 DNA reads TGTGCCAGCAGCCAAAGGGACTACCCCTACGAGCAGTACTTC. Its translation is CASSQRDYPYEQYF.

V usage is TRBV27 and J usage is TRBJ2-7, with TRBD2 as a possible D gene (6 bases). Looked up from germline, CDR1 is MNHEY and CDR2 is SMNVEV (reference sequence). The V and J ends lost 5 bases and 4 bases respectively, with 15 bases between them. The CDR3 totals 14 residues. This chain's CDR3 is CASSPGLAQYEQYF. The CDR3 bases are TGTGCCAGCAGTCCCGGCCTAGCGCAGTACGAGCAGTACTTC.

The V call is TRBV7-9, the J call TRBJ2-1, with 8 bases fitting TRBD2. This CDR3 spans 16 amino acids. V shed 4 bases, J shed 4 bases, and the junction held 9 bases outside the gene matches. Germline V gene data show CDR1 as SEHNR and CDR2 as FQNEAQ (reference sequence). The CDR3 DNA sequence: TGTGCCAGCAGCTCCCGGGGAGTAGCGGGGTACAATGAGCAGTTCTTC. Protein: CASSSRGVAGYNEQFF.

V is TRBV9 and J is TRBJ2-1, with 9 nucleotides matching TRBD2. V lost 0 bases and J lost 4; bases outside the gene matches: 2. The V gene's germline CDR1 is SGDLS and CDR2 YYNGEE. The CDR3 spans 15 residues. The CDR3 loop is CASSVGSGGYNEQFF. DNA of the CDR3: TGTGCCAGCAGCGTAGGTAGCGGGGGTTACAATGAGCAGTTCTTC. The full variable domain, completed using reference TRBV9 and TRBJ2-1, is DSGVTQTPKHLITATGQRVTLRCSPRSGDLSVYWYQQSLDQGLQFLIQYYNGEERAKGNILERFSAQQFPDLHSELNLSSLELGDSALYFCASSVGSGGYNEQFFGPGTRLTVL.

V is TRBV5-4 and J is TRBJ1-2; 10 bases line up with TRBD1. The CDR3 runs to 14 residues. Germline trimming cut 4 bases from V and 2 bases from J; bases unmatched to any gene: 2. Germline assignment: CDR1 SGHNT and CDR2 YYREEE (reference sequence). CDR3 sequence (DNA): TGTGCCAGCAGCCCGGACAGGGGGAACTATGGCTACACCTTC. It specifies CASSPDRGNYGYTF.

CDR3 sequence reads: CASSQDHLTSGGPGETQYF. CDR3 bases: TGCGCCAGCAGCCAAGATCATCTGACTAGCGGGGGACCCGGAGAGACCCAGTACTTC. V is TRBV4-3 and J is TRBJ2-5; 12 nucleotides agree with TRBD2. Trimming at V came to 0 bases and at J to 4 bases, leaving 12 bases not matched to a gene. Germline V lookup: CDR1 LGHNA, CDR2 YSLEER. The CDR3 extends over 19 amino acids.

In its sample, this clone is medium-sized. The chain combines TRBV19 with TRBJ2-3; D is possibly TRBD2 (6 bases). The CDR3 is made up of 15 amino acids. V lost 7 bases and J 2 bases, leaving 16 bases between the germline ends. From germline, CDR1 is LNHDA and CDR2 SQIVND (reference sequence). In DNA, the CDR3 is TGTGCCAGTACCGGAATAGCGGAGGACACAGATACGCAGTATTTT. Translating it yields CASTGIAEDTDTQYF.

The J gene is TRBJ1-1, the V gene TRBV9; D is perhaps TRBD1 (5 bases). Trimming left V 0 bases short and J 8 bases short, with 11 bases between. Germline-derived CDR1 and CDR2 are SGDLS and YYNGEE. The CDR3 has 13 residues. CDR3 amino acids: CASSVGGDSEAFF. As DNA, the CDR3 is TGTGCCAGCAGCGTAGGAGGAGACAGCGAAGCTTTCTTT.

The chain carries TRBV18 and TRBJ1-4; D gene ambiguous. V lost 2 bases to trimming and J lost 0 bases, with 13 bases between them. CDR3 length: 17 amino acids. Per germline, CDR1 KGHSH and CDR2 LQKENI. The DNA for the CDR3 is TGTGCCAGCTCACCAATGGCCTTGCGGTCAACTAATGAAAAACTGTTTTTT. This gives the protein CASSPMALRSTNEKLFF.